Following are 23 T cell receptor beta chains from one sample sequenced in a study of blood T cells in healthy people across ages. Together with a sample-barcoded 5' primer, a J-beta primer mix was included in a second PCR lasting about 6 to 12 cycles. TCRdb re-analysed the 5' RACE reads in MiXCR, keeping a single row per CDR3 protein. The sample gives about 1.8 million distinct CDR3 sequences, roughly 52% of which show up once; 2.1% is in the top ten. Sequencing was carried out using blood. The source is a woman aged 40 to 55 in good health.

The V call is TRBV4-2, the J call TRBJ2-1, with D possibly TRBD2 on 6 matching bases. The CDR3 spans 15 residues. The germline CDR1 and CDR2 sequences are LGHNA and YNFKEQ. Trimming took 3 bases from V and 4 from J, leaving 13 bases between them. The CDR3 DNA follows: TGTGCCAGCAGCCAGTTAGCGGCAAAATACAATGAGCAGTTCTTC. Amino acids: CASSQLAAKYNEQFF.

This chain links TRBV25-1 with TRBJ1-2, with D possibly being TRBD1 (5 bases). This CDR3 comprises 14 residues. The V gene lost 1 base and the J gene lost 4 bases, with 10 bases spanning the gap. CDR1 is MGHDK, CDR2 SYGVNS, per germline. CDR3 coding DNA: TGTGCCAGCAGTGAATCGGGGCGGACCTATGGCTACACCTTC. It specifies CASSESGRTYGYTF.

This clonotype was recorded a few times. The rearrangement joins TRBV10-3 to TRBJ2-1; D gene ambiguous. The CDR3 runs to 12 residues. The V end was cut by 5 bases, the J end by 4 bases, with 6 bases between. Germline-derived CDR1 and CDR2 are ENHRY and SYGVKD. CDR3: CAISTIYNEQFF. The CDR3 nucleotides read TGTGCCATCAGTACGATTTACAATGAGCAGTTCTTC.

This clonotype was seen repeatedly, ten times or more. At one boundary the junction diverges from the germline segment, which might be a read error. V and J are TRBV7-2 and TRBJ1-2; D is unclear. The CDR3 is made up of 12 amino acids. Germline CDR1 is SGHTA and CDR2 is FQGNSA. For the CDR3, the DNA is TGTGCCAGCAGTTTAGCCGGTGGAGGCTACACCTTC. Its translation: CASSLAGGGYTF.

V usage is TRBV29-1 and J usage is TRBJ2-1; D uncertain. The CDR3 length is 16 residues. Germline V gene data show CDR1 as SQVTM and CDR2 as ANQGSEA. The V end lost 6 bases, the J end lost 0 bases, and 18 bases lay between the germline ends. The CDR3 sequence: CSVLSFASVSYNEQFF. The CDR3 coding sequence is TGCAGCGTCCTCTCGTTTGCATCGGTCTCCTACAATGAGCAGTTCTTC.

The chain recombines TRBV6-6 with TRBJ1-6, with D tentatively TRBD1 (5 bases). CDR3 length: 16 residues. CDR1 and CDR2 from the germline V gene are MNHNY and SVGAGI (reference sequence). The V and J ends lost 8 bases and 4 bases respectively, with 18 bases between them. The CDR3 nucleotides are TGTGCCAGCGGGGACCAGGGACCTACGTATAATTCACCCCTCCACTTT. The encoded protein is CASGDQGPTYNSPLHF.

Note on this clonotype: Just one base apart from a much larger clone, this may be a read error. The chain employs TRBV28 and TRBJ2-4; no definite D call. The closer fit of TRBJ2-7 to the DNA end suggests the J call may be wrong. Looked up from germline, CDR1 is MDHEN and CDR2 is SYDVKM. The CDR3 loop spans 13 amino acids. CDR3 coding DNA: TGTGCCAGCAGTTCCCAGGATTCCTGCGAGCAGTACTTC. As protein: CASSSQDSCEQYF.

CDR3 sequence reads: CASRGGAVHEQYF. CDR3 nucleotides: TGTGCCAGCAGAGGGGGGGCTGTCCACGAGCAGTACTTC. The V gene is TRBV27, the J gene TRBJ2-5; a weak D match, TRBD2 (7 bases). TRBJ2-7 matches the DNA end more closely, so the J call is doubtful. The CDR3 has 13 residues. In germline, CDR1 is MNHEY, CDR2 SMNVEV (reference sequence).

This clonotype appeared a few times. The rearrangement links TRBV28 to TRBJ2-3; 8 positions agree with TRBD1. The CDR3 consists of 15 residues. Germline lookup yields CDR1 MDHEN and CDR2 SYDVKM. Trimming removed 5 bases from V and 8 bases from J; junction bases left unmatched: 12. CDR3 sequence (DNA): TGTGCCAGCAGTCCCGGGACAGGCCGTCAGTCTACGCAGTATTTT. Translation gives CASSPGTGRQSTQYF.

About this clonotype itself: Sequence at one end of the junction differs from germline and may be a read error. CDR3 DNA sequence: TGTGCCAGCAGCCCGCGGGACAGGGGATTCTCTGGGGCCAACGTCCCGACTTTC. The encoded protein is CASSPRDRGFSGANVPTF. The chain couples TRBV9 to TRBJ2-6; 10 bases align to TRBD1. The CDR3 is 18 amino acids. Germline assignment: CDR1 SGDLS and CDR2 YYNGEE.

This chain connects TRBV3-1 to TRBJ2-7; D gene uncertain. CDR3 length: 14 amino acids. Germline V gives CDR1 LGHDT, CDR2 YNNKEL (reference sequence). Trimming took off 2 bases at V and 3 bases at J, with 11 bases between the two ends. CDR3 amino acids: CASSQPGDYYEQYF. The CDR3 nucleotides read TGTGCCAGCAGCCAACCCGGAGATTACTACGAGCAGTACTTC.

DNA for the CDR3: TGTGCCAGCAGCCAAGGTCCGGGACAGCAAGAGACCCAGTACTTC. This codes for CASSQGPGQQETQYF. This chain joins TRBV3-1 and TRBJ2-5; 7 nucleotides align to TRBD1. From germline, CDR1 is LGHDT and CDR2 YNNKEL (reference sequence). CDR3 length: 15 residues. Trimming took 1 base from V and 2 from J; bases not matched to a gene: 4.

The genes are TRBV20-1 and TRBJ2-5; 9 bases are shared with TRBD2. V shed 0 bases and J 2 bases; nucleotides not matched to a gene: 4. The CDR3 sequence is 15 residues long. Germline CDR1 is DFQATT and CDR2 is SNEGSKA (reference sequence). CDR3 DNA: TGCAGTGCTAGAGAGCGGGGGGGCGATCAAGAGACCCAGTACTTC. Protein: CSARERGGDQETQYF.

The genes are TRBV6-5 and TRBJ2-7, with a weak D call TRBD1 (5 bases). This CDR3 has 14 amino acids. Between the trimmed V and J ends, which lost 0 bases and 6 bases, there was a span of 12 bases. CDR1 is MNHEY and CDR2 is SVGAGI in the germline V gene. The CDR3 coding sequence is TGTGCCAGCAGTTACTCGAAAGGGCAGGGCGAGCAGTACTTC. Translating it yields CASSYSKGQGEQYF.

V gene TRBV6-5 combines with J gene TRBJ1-4, with D possibly TRBD1 on 5 matching bases. From germline, CDR1 is MNHEY and CDR2 SVGAGI. With 3 bases removed from V and 5 bases from J, the gap between germline ends came to 10 bases. This CDR3 is 14 amino acids long. The chain's CDR3 is CASSYGRTNEKLFF. The CDR3 nucleotides read TGTGCCAGCAGTTATGGGCGGACAAATGAAAAACTGTTTTTT.

This chain links TRBV7-2 with TRBJ2-3, with 9 positions matching TRBD2. This CDR3 region has 15 residues. With V trimmed by 6 bases and J by 2 bases, 6 bases remained unmatched. The germline CDR1 and CDR2 sequences are SGHTA and FQGNSA. This chain's CDR3 is CASRLAGTYTDTQYF. Written as DNA, the CDR3 is TGTGCCAGCAGGCTAGCGGGGACCTACACAGATACGCAGTATTTT.

In this sample, this clonotype turned up a few times. The V call is TRBV5-6, the J call TRBJ2-5, with D perhaps TRBD1 (5 bases). Germline V gene data show CDR1 as SGHDT and CDR2 as YYEEEE. V dropped 0 bases and J dropped 5 bases, with 17 bases sitting between them. The CDR3 is 16 residues long. The CDR3 nucleotides are TGTGCCAGCAGCTTGGCCGCAGGGTGGGTCAGGGAGACCCAGTACTTC. As protein: CASSLAAGWVRETQYF.

This chain joins TRBV29-1 and TRBJ1-2; D not resolved. V lost 1 base, J lost 8 bases, and 14 bases lay in between. The CDR3 totals 13 residues. Germline CDR1 and CDR2: SQVTM and ANQGSEA. CDR3: CSVEAPRSWGYTF. In nucleotides, the CDR3 is TGCAGCGTTGAAGCCCCTCGCTCGTGGGGCTACACCTTC.

This clonotype was counted only a few times. J is TRBJ2-4 and V is TRBV6-5; TRBD1 matches at 11 bases. The J call is uncertain, as TRBJ2-7 better fits the DNA end. This CDR3 is 17 amino acids long. Germline V CDR1 and CDR2: MNHEY, SVGAGI. The CDR3 DNA sequence: TGTGCCAGCAGTTACCTCGTACCGGGACAGGGGGGATACGAGCAGTACTTC. Protein: CASSYLVPGQGGYEQYF.

The chain couples TRBV7-2 to TRBJ2-3; TRBD2 aligns across 10 bases. Germline V gene data show CDR1 as SGHTA and CDR2 as FQGNSA. V lost 2 bases and J lost 5; bases outside the gene matches: 4. There are 15 residues in the CDR3. The CDR3 is CASSLLAGGGDTQYF. The CDR3 DNA sequence: TGTGCCAGCAGCTTATTAGCGGGGGGCGGAGATACGCAGTATTTT.

The chain recombines TRBV7-2 with TRBJ2-5, with D perhaps TRBD2 (6 bases). Germline CDR1 is SGHTA and CDR2 is FQGNSA. V shed 5 bases and J shed 11 bases, with 18 bases lying between them. The CDR3 spans 13 residues. CDR3 DNA sequence: TGTGCCAGCAGCACCCGGACTATCTTTGAGCAGTACTTC. Translated, it gives CASSTRTIFEQYF.

This clonotype was observed a handful of times. The chain links TRBV20-1 to TRBJ2-1, with D maybe TRBD2 (6 bases). The CDR3 is 14 amino acids. Germline values: CDR1 DFQATT, CDR2 SNEGSKA (reference sequence). V was trimmed by 8 bases and J by 2 bases, leaving 16 bases between them. This chain's CDR3 is CSQAGGNTYNEQFF. Here the CDR3 DNA reads TGCAGTCAAGCCGGCGGGAACACCTACAATGAGCAGTTCTTC.

This clonotype was seen once. The chain uses TRBV29-1 and TRBJ1-2; tentative D call: TRBD1 (5 bases). Germline CDR1 is SQVTM and CDR2 is ANQGSEA. V lost 7 bases and J lost 2, with 14 bases in between. The CDR3 covers 13 residues. CDR3 protein: CSAAQGDNYGYTF. The CDR3 DNA is TGCAGCGCCGCCCAGGGAGACAACTATGGCTACACCTTC.